This passage covers 27 T cell receptor beta chains from one sample sequenced in a study of somatic mutations in cytotoxic T cells in rheumatoid arthritis. Only in-frame clones appear in the TCRdb table, and some are missing; sequencing was by immunoSEQ multiplex PCR. The table lists roughly 20,000 clones, about 85% of them singletons, with around 15% in the top ten. What was sequenced was CD8+ T cells sorted from blood. These receptor sequences come from an adult with rheumatoid arthritis.

The rearrangement links TRBV11-3 to TRBJ2-1; 12 nucleotides match TRBD2. The V gene's germline CDR1 is SGHNT and CDR2 YENEEA. The CDR3 sequence is 16 residues long. V trimming: 2 bases; J trimming: 7 bases; junction bases outside the gene matches: 6. The CDR3 region is CASSLNLAGGSNEQFF. The CDR3 nucleotides are TGTGCCAGCAGCTTAAACCTAGCGGGAGGGTCTAATGAGCAGTTCTTC.

The rearrangement joins TRBV12-5 to TRBJ2-7; D remains ambiguous. The CDR3 runs to 13 residues. CDR1 LGHNT and CDR2 FRNRAP come from the germline V gene. V lost 4 bases and J 7 bases, leaving 14 bases between the germline ends. In DNA, the CDR3 is TGTGCTAGTGGTTCCCGCGAACGAGAGGAGCAGTACTTC. Translating it yields CASGSREREEQYF. The full variable domain, rest sourced from reference TRBV12-5 and TRBJ2-7, is DARVTQTPRHKVTEMGQEVTMRCQPILGHNTVFWYRQTMMQGLELLAYFRNRAPLDDSGMPKDRFSAEMPDATLATLKIQPSEPRDSAVYFCASGSREREEQYFGPGTRLTVT.

The rearrangement uses TRBV5-6 and TRBJ2-2; the match to TRBD1 covers 9 bases. The V gene's germline CDR1 is SGHDT and CDR2 YYEEEE. The V and J ends lost 3 bases and 5 bases, in that order; junction bases with no gene match: 5. The CDR3 runs 15 residues. This CDR3 is CASSWGTGSTGELFF. In DNA, the CDR3 is TGTGCCAGCAGCTGGGGGACAGGGTCTACCGGGGAGCTGTTTTTT.

The V gene is TRBV5-1, the J gene TRBJ1-4; D may be TRBD1 (5 bases). CDR1 is SGHRS, CDR2 YFSETQ, per germline. The V end lost 0 bases, the J end lost 5 bases, and 11 bases lay between the germline ends. This CDR3 has 15 residues. The CDR3 DNA sequence: TGCGCCAGCAGCTTGGTGGGTCGGGGGAATGAAAAACTGTTTTTT. Protein product: CASSLVGRGNEKLFF.

V and J are TRBV7-9 and TRBJ2-3, with 14 bases that match TRBD2. The CDR3 has 17 amino acids. From germline, CDR1 is SEHNR and CDR2 FQNEAQ (reference sequence). Trimming cost V 4 bases and J 6 bases; bases outside gene matches: 9. The CDR3: CASSSPPGTSGSDTQYF. CDR3 DNA sequence: TGTGCCAGCAGCTCGCCCCCCGGGACTAGCGGGAGTGATACGCAGTATTTT.

The V gene is TRBV2, the J gene TRBJ1-4; D may be TRBD1 (5 bases). V was pared by 4 bases and J by 6 bases, with 12 bases between. This CDR3 has 14 amino acids. Germline V gives CDR1 SNHLY, CDR2 FYNNEI. The CDR3 loop is CASSGSGTDEKLFF. In DNA, the CDR3 is TGTGCCAGCAGTGGGTCCGGGACGGATGAAAAACTGTTTTTT. Based on the CDR3 plus reference TRBV2 and TRBJ1-4, the full variable domain is EPEVTQTPSHQVTQMGQEVILRCVPISNHLYFYWYRQILGQKVEFLVSFYNNEISEKSEIFDDQFSVERPDGSNFTLKIRSTKLEDSAMYFCASSGSGTDEKLFFGSGTQLSVL.

The chain employs TRBV9 and TRBJ2-3; D tentatively reads TRBD1 or TRBD2 (5 bases each). This CDR3 is built from 18 residues. With 0 bases removed from V and 0 bases from J, the gap between germline ends came to 17 bases. Germline V gene sequence: CDR1 SGDLS, CDR2 YYNGEE. In nucleotides, the CDR3 is TGTGCCAGCAGCGTAGAATCGGGGACCGGTACTAGCACAGATACGCAGTATTTT. Translating gives CASSVESGTGTSTDTQYF.

The V call is TRBV7-9, the J call TRBJ2-5, with a possible D match to TRBD2 (7 bases). CDR3 length: 14 residues. Germline values: CDR1 SEHNR, CDR2 FQNEAQ (reference sequence). Trimming took off 7 bases at V and 5 bases at J, with 17 bases between the two ends. CDR3 sequence (DNA): TGTGCCAGCACGGGGGCGGGAGTAGGGGAGACCCAGTACTTC. Protein: CASTGAGVGETQYF.

The count of this clone is one. The rearrangement joins TRBV6-6 to TRBJ1-4; 11 bases agree with TRBD1. The CDR3 is 14 amino acids. Germline V lookup: CDR1 MNHNY, CDR2 SVGAGI (reference sequence). V was clipped by 2 bases and J by 7 bases; unmatched bases: 0. The DNA for the CDR3 is TGTGCCAGCAGTTACGGGACAGGGGGTGAAAAACTGTTTTTT. Protein: CASSYGTGGEKLFF.

The chain has TRBV7-9 and TRBJ2-5; tentatively, D is TRBD2 (6 bases). The V and J ends lost 8 bases and 5 bases respectively, with 9 bases between them. From germline, CDR1 is SEHNR and CDR2 FQNEAQ (reference sequence). The CDR3 sequence is 11 residues long. CDR3 region: CASAGWETQYF. The CDR3 DNA reads as TGTGCCAGCGCGGGGTGGGAGACCCAGTACTTC.

The J gene is TRBJ1-2, the V gene TRBV14; 7 positions agree with TRBD1. CDR1 is SGHDN and CDR2 is FVKESK in the germline V gene. With V trimmed by 0 bases and J by 2 bases, 3 bases remained unmatched. The CDR3 runs to 15 residues. The CDR3 reads CASSQDARGNYGYTF. For the CDR3, the DNA is TGTGCCAGCAGCCAAGATGCCAGGGGGAACTATGGCTACACCTTC.

J is TRBJ2-3 and V is TRBV25-1; D ambiguous. Per germline, CDR1 MGHDK and CDR2 SYGVNS. CDR3 length: 13 amino acids. Between the trimmed V and J ends, which lost 5 bases and 6 bases, there was a span of 12 bases. CDR3: CASSRTTGDTQYF. CDR3 coding DNA: TGTGCCAGCAGTCGAACCACCGGGGATACGCAGTATTTT.

This clone has a single count. The chain joins TRBV9 to TRBJ2-4; 7 nucleotides align to TRBD2. The ends lost 6 bases at V and 4 bases at J; junction bases unmatched: 7. Germline V gene sequence: CDR1 SGDLS, CDR2 YYNGEE. This CDR3 comprises 14 residues. CDR3 DNA sequence: TGTGCCAGCAACCCTCAGGGAGGGAAAAACATTCAGTACTTC. Residues: CASNPQGGKNIQYF. The full variable domain, completed using reference TRBV9 and TRBJ2-4, is DSGVTQTPKHLITATGQRVTLRCSPRSGDLSVYWYQQSLDQGLQFLIQYYNGEERAKGNILERFSAQQFPDLHSELNLSSLELGDSALYFCASNPQGGKNIQYFGAGTRLSVL.

This clone was seen once. The chain combines TRBV5-6 with TRBJ1-1; 9 nucleotides line up with TRBD1. V lost 4 bases to trimming and J lost 4 bases; unmatched junction nucleotides: 5. CDR1 and CDR2 (germline): SGHDT, YYEEEE. The CDR3 runs 14 residues. The CDR3 region is CASSIRDRVTEAFF. CDR3 DNA: TGTGCCAGCAGCATCCGGGACAGGGTCACTGAAGCTTTCTTT.

The V gene is TRBV4-2, the J gene TRBJ2-1, with TRBD1 identical over 10 bases. The J segment lost 7 bases and the V segment lost 8 bases, leaving 14 bases of the junction unmatched. The CDR3 length is 16 residues. The germline V gene encodes CDR1 LGHNA and CDR2 YNFKEQ. The CDR3, as DNA: TGTGCCAGCGCGGACAGGGGGAGGACTACCCGAAATGAGCAGTTCTTC. Amino acid sequence: CASADRGRTTRNEQFF.

This chain links TRBV4-3 with TRBJ1-2; 7 nucleotides line up with TRBD1. CDR1 is LGHNA and CDR2 is YSLEER in the germline V gene. Trimming removed 2 bases from V and 4 bases from J; junction bases left unmatched: 7. The CDR3 length is 15 residues. The CDR3 nucleotides read TGCGCCAGCAGCCAAAACAGGGGTGGGATCTATGGCTACACCTTC. As protein: CASSQNRGGIYGYTF.

The chain uses TRBV7-3 and TRBJ2-3; D uncertain. The germline gives CDR1 SGHTA, CDR2 FQGTGA. The CDR3 covers 12 residues. Trimming cost V 8 bases and J 4 bases, with 10 bases left between them. The CDR3 region has the DNA TGTGCCAGCGAACCACTCCCAGATACGCAGTATTTT. Protein product: CASEPLPDTQYF. Variable domain in full (rest from reference TRBV7-3 and TRBJ2-3): GAGVSQTPSNKVTEKGKYVELRCDPISGHTALYWYRQSLGQGPEFLIYFQGTGAADDSGLPNDRFFAVRPEGSVSTLKIQRTERGDSAVYLCASEPLPDTQYFGPGTRLTVL.

This chain links TRBV28 with TRBJ2-7; D perhaps matches TRBD1 (7 bases). V shed 3 bases and J shed 6 bases, with 18 bases lying between them. This CDR3 contains 15 residues. In germline, CDR1 is MDHEN, CDR2 SYDVKM. CDR3 loop: CASSLSAEGAGEQYV. The CDR3 DNA reads as TGTGCCAGCAGTTTGTCGGCGGAGGGGGCAGGCGAGCAGTACGTC.

This chain connects TRBV4-1 to TRBJ2-7; D might be TRBD2 (6 bases). CDR1 and CDR2 (germline): MGHRA, YSYEKL. The CDR3 is made up of 13 amino acids. V lost 1 base to trimming and J lost 2 bases, with 6 bases between them. CDR3 DNA: TGCGCCAGCAGCCAAGGGGGGGCCTACGAGCAGTACTTC. Protein product: CASSQGGAYEQYF.

Here the CDR3 DNA reads TGTGCCAGCAGCTCTGGGACAGATGTTGAAAAACTGTTTTTT. The encoded protein is CASSSGTDVEKLFF. J is TRBJ1-4 and V is TRBV7-9, with TRBD1 matching over 7 bases. Germline CDR1 reads SEHNR; CDR2 reads FQNEAQ (reference sequence). This CDR3 contains 14 residues. V lost 4 bases, J lost 7 bases, and 6 bases stayed unmatched.

V usage is TRBV29-1 and J usage is TRBJ1-1, with TRBD1 as a possible D gene (5 bases). Between the trimmed V and J ends, which lost 6 bases and 0 bases, there was a span of 8 bases. This CDR3 contains 12 residues. Germline loops: CDR1 SQVTM, CDR2 ANQGSEA. The CDR3: CSVWGVNTEAFF. For the CDR3, the DNA is TGCAGCGTCTGGGGGGTGAACACTGAAGCTTTCTTT.

This clone appeared a few times. The CDR3 region is CATTAVRLLDTEAFF. The CDR3 DNA is TGTGCTACTACCGCGGTTAGGTTGTTGGACACTGAAGCTTTCTTT. The chain couples TRBV19 to TRBJ1-1, with no clear D. This CDR3 spans 15 amino acids. From germline, CDR1 is LNHDA and CDR2 SQIVND (reference sequence).

This chain's CDR3 is CASIFGGYEAFF. CDR3 coding DNA: TGTGCCAGCATATTTGGGGGGTACGAAGCTTTCTTT. The V gene is TRBV2, the J gene TRBJ1-1, with D perhaps matching TRBD1 (5 bases). The germline V and J ends were trimmed by 7 bases and 8 bases, with 14 bases remaining between them. Germline CDR1 is SNHLY and CDR2 is FYNNEI. CDR3 length: 12 amino acids. Based on the CDR3 plus reference TRBV2 and TRBJ1-1, the full variable domain is EPEVTQTPSHQVTQMGQEVILRCVPISNHLYFYWYRQILGQKVEFLVSFYNNEISEKSEIFDDQFSVERPDGSNFTLKIRSTKLEDSAMYFCASIFGGYEAFFGQGTRLTVV.

The chain uses TRBV14 and TRBJ2-5, with D possibly TRBD1 on 5 matching bases. Trimming removed 1 base from V and 5 bases from J, with 14 bases in between. Germline loops: CDR1 SGHDN, CDR2 FVKESK. CDR3 length: 15 residues. CDR3 residues: CASSQAGFRGETQYF. The CDR3 nucleotides read TGTGCCAGCAGCCAAGCAGGGTTCCGTGGGGAGACCCAGTACTTC.

This clone was found once. The J gene is TRBJ1-3, the V gene TRBV2; D call uncertain. Trimming took 2 bases from V and 0 from J, leaving 8 bases between them. The CDR3 is made up of 15 amino acids. CDR1 and CDR2 from the germline V gene are SNHLY and FYNNEI. The CDR3 DNA is TGTGCCAGCAGTGAAATAAAGATCTCTGGAAACACCATATATTTT. Its protein is CASSEIKISGNTIYF.

This clone is a singleton in its sample. The rearrangement joins TRBV7-9 to TRBJ2-7; TRBD2 matches at 11 bases. This CDR3 has 15 residues. Per the germline V gene, CDR1 is SEHNR and CDR2 is FQNEAQ (reference sequence). The V gene end was trimmed by 0 bases and the J gene end by 5 bases; junction bases not matched to a gene: 3. In DNA, the CDR3 is TGTGCCAGCAGCTTAGCGACTAGCGGGAAGGACGAGCAGTACTTC. Its translation: CASSLATSGKDEQYF.

This rearrangement joins TRBV15 to TRBJ2-6; the match to TRBD2 covers 9 bases. V dropped 3 bases and J dropped 0; count of bases not matched to a gene: 0. This CDR3 has 16 amino acids. Per germline, CDR1 LNHNV and CDR2 YYDKDF (reference sequence). CDR3 residues: CATSRTSGSGANVLTF. The CDR3 coding sequence is TGTGCCACCAGCAGGACTAGCGGCTCTGGGGCCAACGTCCTGACTTTC.